Each of the 27 T cell receptor beta chains below was sequenced from the same sample in a study of blood T cell repertoires in COVID-19. Profiled with immunoSEQ multiplex PCR; TCRdb holds only in-frame clones, not every one. Of tens of thousands of clones listed, roughly nine tenths are singletons. The specimen sequenced was peripheral blood. All receptors derive from a woman aged 55-70 years with COVID-19, enrolled during active disease.

CDR3 DNA: TGTGCCAGCACCACGGGACAGGGAAACACCATATATTTT. Encoded protein: CASTTGQGNTIYF. The chain carries TRBV18 and TRBJ1-3; 7 bases map to TRBD1. V lost 8 bases, J lost 4 bases, and 5 bases stayed unmatched. The CDR3 runs 13 residues. Germline V gene sequence: CDR1 KGHSH, CDR2 LQKENI.

The V call is TRBV6-5, the J call TRBJ2-7; 11 positions agree with TRBD1. Trimming at V came to 0 bases and at J to 6 bases, leaving 7 bases not matched to a gene. Germline-derived CDR1 and CDR2 are MNHEY and SVGAGI. The CDR3 contains 16 residues. The CDR3 nucleotides read TGTGCCAGCAGTTACTCACTGGGGACAGGGGGGCGCGAGCAGTACTTC. Its protein is CASSYSLGTGGREQYF.

The chain employs TRBV7-2 and TRBJ2-4; D might be TRBD1 (6 bases). The CDR3 loop spans 12 amino acids. Trimming shortened V by 8 bases and J by 9 bases, and 14 bases separated the two germline ends. Per the germline V gene, CDR1 is SGHTA and CDR2 is FQGNSA. CDR3 sequence reads: CASEPGQGIQYF. The CDR3 DNA reads as TGTGCCAGCGAACCGGGACAAGGCATTCAGTACTTC.

The V and J genes are TRBV6-2 or TRBV6-3 and TRBJ2-3; no clear D gene. CDR1 and CDR2 from the germline V gene are MNHEY and SVGEGT. V lost 3 bases to trimming and J lost 6 bases, with 13 bases between them. This CDR3 region has 14 residues. The CDR3 is CASSYIVARDTQYF. The CDR3 DNA follows: TGTGCCAGCAGTTATATAGTAGCTCGGGATACGCAGTATTTT.

The chain combines TRBV5-1 with TRBJ2-2; the D is unclear. Trimming removed 0 bases at V and 2 bases at J, with 8 bases between. This CDR3 is 15 amino acids long. Germline V lookup: CDR1 SGHRS, CDR2 YFSETQ. The CDR3 DNA sequence: TGCGCCAGCAGCTTGGCCCTGTCCAACACCGGGGAGCTGTTTTTT. This encodes CASSLALSNTGELFF.

The V gene is TRBV7-9, the J gene TRBJ2-7; perhaps TRBD2 as D (6 bases). Germline-derived CDR1 and CDR2 are SEHNR and FQNEAQ (reference sequence). Trimming removed 2 bases from V and 7 bases from J, with 9 bases in between. This CDR3 has 12 residues. CDR3 DNA sequence: TGTGCCAGCAGCTTACAGGGACTGGAGCAGTACTTC. Translated, it gives CASSLQGLEQYF.

DNA of the CDR3: TGTGCCAGCAGCTTAGGGGGCGCCGAAGGTGAGCAGTTCTTC. The encoded protein is CASSLGGAEGEQFF. This rearrangement joins TRBV7-9 to TRBJ2-1, with D perhaps TRBD1 (5 bases). This CDR3 is built from 14 residues. Per germline, CDR1 SEHNR and CDR2 FQNEAQ (reference sequence). V was cut by 1 base and J by 9 bases, with 13 bases left in between.

In this sample, this clone turned up once. The genes are TRBV7-9 and TRBJ1-2; a possible D gene is TRBD1 (6 bases). CDR3 size: 13 residues. CDR1 is SEHNR, CDR2 FQNEAQ, per germline (reference sequence). Trimming cost V 4 bases and J 14 bases, with 20 bases left between them. CDR3 region: CASSWVSGGLETF. Written as DNA, the CDR3 is TGTGCCAGCAGCTGGGTCTCTGGGGGCCTGGAGACCTTC.

The chain couples TRBV7-8 to TRBJ2-1, with 7 bases identical to TRBD2. This CDR3 has 15 amino acids. CDR1 is SGHVS, CDR2 FQNEAQ, per germline. The V segment lost 5 bases and the J segment 6 bases; nucleotides outside the gene matches: 10. DNA of the CDR3: TGTGCCAGCAGCCGAATAGCGGGTAGTGTCAATGAGCAGTTCTTC. This gives the protein CASSRIAGSVNEQFF.

The DNA of the CDR3 is TGCGCCAGCAGCTTGGGGCAGGGAGGGAGGACCCAGTACTTC. This encodes CASSLGQGGRTQYF. This rearrangement joins TRBV5-1 to TRBJ2-5; 7 positions match TRBD2. Trimming took 0 bases from V and 7 from J; bases not matched to a gene: 6. Germline V gene sequence: CDR1 SGHRS, CDR2 YFSETQ. CDR3 length: 14 residues.

This rearrangement joins TRBV2 to TRBJ1-1; no clear D gene. CDR1 is SNHLY and CDR2 is FYNNEI in the germline V gene. This CDR3 contains 13 residues. V was pared by 7 bases and J by 1 base, with 10 bases between. The CDR3 DNA sequence: TGTGCCAGCATGCGGAGAGCGAACACTGAAGCTTTCTTT. Amino acid sequence: CASMRRANTEAFF.

This chain uses TRBV28 with TRBJ2-5, with 7 nucleotides matching TRBD2. Germline V gene data show CDR1 as MDHEN and CDR2 as SYDVKM. The V segment lost 2 bases and the J segment 4 bases; nucleotides outside the gene matches: 1. There are 13 residues in the CDR3. The CDR3 bases are TGTGCCAGCAGTTTAGGGGGGGGAGAGACCCAGTACTTC. This codes for CASSLGGGETQYF.

The chain joins TRBV9 to TRBJ1-1; unclear D gene. Trimming took 0 bases from V and 0 from J, leaving 6 bases between them. In germline, CDR1 is SGDLS, CDR2 YYNGEE. This CDR3 region has 14 residues. The CDR3 spells CASSVGQLNTEAFF. The CDR3 nucleotides read TGTGCCAGCAGCGTAGGGCAGTTGAACACTGAAGCTTTCTTT.

CDR3 in DNA: TGCGCCAGCAGCCCCGTGGAAGGGAGGAGCTCCTACGAGCAGTACTTC. Amino acid sequence: CASSPVEGRSSYEQYF. The chain is built from TRBV4-3 and TRBJ2-7, with a tentative D call TRBD2 (6 bases). In germline, CDR1 is LGHNA, CDR2 YSLEER. V was trimmed by 4 bases and J by 0 bases, leaving 16 bases between them. This CDR3 is 16 amino acids long.

This clone was picked up one time. The V call is TRBV7-2, the J call TRBJ2-5; D possibly corresponds to TRBD1 (5 bases). CDR1 and CDR2 (germline): SGHTA, FQGNSA. The V end lost 5 bases, the J end lost 3 bases, and 7 bases lay between the germline ends. The CDR3 spans 12 residues. The CDR3 nucleotides read TGTGCCAGCAGCCGCAGGGAAGAGACCCAGTACTTC. It yields the protein CASSRREETQYF.

This chain connects TRBV5-1 to TRBJ1-6; D gene uncertain. V lost 4 bases, J lost 11 bases, and 19 bases lay in between. CDR1 is SGHRS, CDR2 YFSETQ, per germline. The CDR3 length is 15 residues. The CDR3 is CASSPGLGGRTPLHF. Here the CDR3 DNA reads TGCGCCAGCAGCCCCGGACTGGGTGGGAGGACACCCCTCCACTTT.

The chain employs TRBV11-2 and TRBJ2-1, with TRBD2 as a possible D gene (6 bases). In germline, CDR1 is SGHAT, CDR2 FQNNGV. The CDR3 runs to 16 residues. V lost 5 bases and J 2 bases, leaving 16 bases between the germline ends. CDR3 sequence: CASSHSIGGTYNEQFF. The CDR3 bases are TGTGCCAGCAGCCATTCAATCGGGGGTACCTACAATGAGCAGTTCTTC.

The CDR3 here is CAISAGQGGEAFF. The DNA for the CDR3 is TGTGCCATCAGTGCTGGCCAGGGAGGTGAAGCTTTCTTT. The rearrangement joins TRBV10-3 to TRBJ1-1; TRBD1 might be the D (5 bases). This CDR3 comprises 13 residues. Germline CDR1 ENHRY, CDR2 SYGVKD. V dropped 4 bases and J dropped 7 bases, with 13 bases sitting between them.

The chain recombines TRBV4-3 with TRBJ1-4; D may be TRBD1 (6 bases). Trimming pared 0 bases from V and 6 bases from J, leaving 20 bases between. This CDR3 contains 18 residues. Germline assignment: CDR1 LGHNA and CDR2 YSLEER. CDR3 region: CASSQDIPTRRGDEKLFF. The CDR3 DNA reads as TGCGCCAGCAGCCAAGATATCCCGACTCGCAGGGGCGATGAAAAACTGTTTTTT.

V and J are TRBV27 and TRBJ2-1; D might be TRBD2 (6 bases). This CDR3 spans 18 amino acids. Between the trimmed V and J ends, which lost 1 base and 1 base, there was a span of 17 bases. Germline CDR1 is MNHEY and CDR2 is SMNVEV (reference sequence). This CDR3 reads CASSLYGQGRGSYNEQFF. Written as DNA, the CDR3 is TGTGCCAGCAGTTTATACGGGCAGGGACGGGGGTCCTACAATGAGCAGTTCTTC.

This rearrangement joins TRBV11-2 to TRBJ1-1, with D hard to call. Trimming shortened V by 0 bases and J by 4 bases, and 9 bases separated the two germline ends. Germline values: CDR1 SGHAT, CDR2 FQNNGV. The CDR3 loop spans 14 amino acids. This chain's CDR3 is CASSLESGVTEAFF. DNA for the CDR3: TGTGCCAGCAGCTTAGAGAGTGGTGTCACTGAAGCTTTCTTT.

The gene calls are TRBV4-3 and TRBJ1-2, with D uncertain. This CDR3 region has 16 residues. The V and J ends lost 0 bases and 5 bases respectively, with 16 bases between them. Germline V gene data show CDR1 as LGHNA and CDR2 as YSLEER. CDR3 residues: CASSQDFGFSGYGYTF. In DNA form, the CDR3 reads TGCGCCAGCAGCCAAGATTTTGGTTTCTCGGGTTATGGCTACACCTTC.

This chain joins TRBV6-5 and TRBJ1-5, with D perhaps matching TRBD1 (5 bases). The germline gives CDR1 MNHEY, CDR2 SVGAGI. CDR3 size: 13 residues. Trimming took off 6 bases at V and 6 bases at J, with 12 bases between the two ends. This CDR3 is CASRMTVFQPQHF. CDR3 DNA sequence: TGTGCCAGCAGGATGACAGTCTTTCAGCCCCAGCATTTT.

This clone came up a few times. The genes are TRBV27 and TRBJ2-4; 7 nucleotides match TRBD2. The germline V gene encodes CDR1 MNHEY and CDR2 SMNVEV (reference sequence). Trimming at V came to 6 bases and at J to 9 bases, leaving 8 bases not matched to a gene. The CDR3 has 13 residues. The CDR3 reads CASSPREGSIQYF. In DNA form, the CDR3 reads TGTGCCAGCAGCCCCAGGGAGGGGAGCATTCAGTACTTC.

This clone was observed a handful of times. The junction departs from the called germline gene at one end, perhaps through a read error. The V and J genes are TRBV6-5 and TRBJ1-6, with a possible D match to TRBD1 (6 bases). The CDR3 covers 14 residues. CDR1 and CDR2 (germline): MNHEY, SVGAGI. The CDR3 nucleotides are TGTGCCAGCAGTTACGATCATTCCTCCGGGACACCGACTTTT. Protein product: CASSYDHSSGTPTF.

This chain links TRBV5-4 with TRBJ2-7, with D unclear. There are 13 residues in the CDR3. Trimming left V 0 bases short and J 4 bases short, with 8 bases between. Germline assignment: CDR1 SGHNT and CDR2 YYREEE (reference sequence). The CDR3 loop is CASSLGPLYEQYF. In DNA form, the CDR3 reads TGTGCCAGCAGCTTGGGGCCGTTATACGAGCAGTACTTC. Full variable domain (rest looked up from reference TRBV5-4 and TRBJ2-7): ETGVTQSPTHLIKTRGQQVTLRCSSQSGHNTVSWYQQALGQGPQFIFQYYREEENGRGNFPPRFSGLQFPNYSSELNVNALELDDSALYLCASSLGPLYEQYFGPGTRLTVT.

The chain couples TRBV27 to TRBJ2-3; the D is unclear. CDR3 length equals 12 residues. Trimming took 6 bases from V and 4 from J, leaving 8 bases between them. In germline, CDR1 is MNHEY, CDR2 SMNVEV (reference sequence). The CDR3 DNA is TGTGCCAGCAGAGCTTTATCAGATACGCAGTATTTT. Protein sequence: CASRALSDTQYF.